One and the same sample provided the 27 T cell receptor beta chains below, sequenced in a study of cytomegalovirus exposure and HLA in healthy donors. Primers: 60 Vbeta forward and 13 Jbeta reverse. Profiling relied on immunoSEQ multiplex PCR, and the TCRdb table lists in-frame clones only, not all of them. Of about 120,000 clones in the sample, approximately 76% were seen once. The sequenced material came from PBMCs. The source is a man in his sixties in good health and CMV-seropositive.

V is TRBV10-3 and J is TRBJ2-2, with 7 bases fitting TRBD1. This CDR3 is built from 15 residues. The junction had 9 bases not matched to a gene; V was cut back by 10 bases and J by 1 base. The germline CDR1 and CDR2 sequences are ENHRY and SYGVKD. CDR3 bases: TGTGCCACCTCTCCGGGACAGCGGAACACCGGGGAGCTGTTTTTT. This gives the protein CATSPGQRNTGELFF.

This clone was counted once. The genes are TRBV11-2 and TRBJ2-5; 8 bases align to TRBD1. The J call is uncertain, as TRBJ2-7 better fits the DNA end. Germline CDR1 reads SGHAT; CDR2 reads FQNNGV. The CDR3 loop spans 15 amino acids. The CDR3 spells CASSLVPGGYYEQYF. For the CDR3, the DNA is TGTGCCAGCAGCTTAGTCCCAGGGGGCTACTACGAGCAGTACTTC.

The chain combines TRBV5-8 with TRBJ2-3; 9 bases align to TRBD1. Germline CDR1 and CDR2: SGHTS and YDEGEE. Germline trimming cut 5 bases from V and 6 bases from J; bases unmatched to any gene: 10. CDR3 size: 15 residues. CDR3 nucleotides: TGTGCCAGCAGTCCCGGGACAGGGAGATTTGATACGCAGTATTTT. This translates into CASSPGTGRFDTQYF.

The chain combines TRBV15 with TRBJ2-7, with 8 bases that match TRBD2. Germline V lookup: CDR1 LNHNV, CDR2 YYDKDF (reference sequence). This CDR3 has 15 residues. The V and J ends lost 5 bases and 0 bases, in that order; junction bases with no gene match: 6. CDR3 nucleotide sequence: TGTGCCACCAGCCTACTAGCGGAGTCCTCCTACGAGCAGTACTTC. Amino acids: CATSLLAESSYEQYF.

The chain employs TRBV29-1 and TRBJ2-1; D is perhaps TRBD2 (6 bases). The CDR3 length is 15 residues. CDR1 is SQVTM, CDR2 ANQGSEA, per germline. With 3 bases removed from V and 7 bases from J, the gap between germline ends came to 19 bases. CDR3 amino acids: CSVELTGGPRNEQFF. DNA of the CDR3: TGCAGCGTTGAGCTTACCGGAGGGCCTAGGAATGAGCAGTTCTTC.

The chain joins TRBV5-5 to TRBJ1-4; D call uncertain. Germline V lookup: CDR1 SGHKS, CDR2 YYEKEE (reference sequence). The CDR3 has 15 amino acids. V lost 0 bases and J 8 bases, leaving 14 bases between the germline ends. CDR3 sequence reads: CASSLEGSVGEKLFF. CDR3 nucleotide sequence: TGTGCCAGCAGCTTGGAAGGGAGTGTGGGCGAAAAACTGTTTTTT.

The count of this clone is one. This chain links TRBV2 with TRBJ2-5, with unresolved D. The V end was cut by 8 bases, the J end by 5 bases, with 9 bases between. Germline values: CDR1 SNHLY, CDR2 FYNNEI. The CDR3 totals 11 residues. The CDR3 nucleotides are TGTGCCAGCGGCCGGCGGGAGACCCAGTACTTC. The encoded protein is CASGRRETQYF.

The V and J genes are TRBV5-4 and TRBJ2-7, with 9 bases matching TRBD1. V was pared by 4 bases and J by 2 bases, with 10 bases of the junction left unmatched. The CDR3 loop spans 16 amino acids. CDR1 and CDR2 from the germline V gene are SGHNT and YYREEE (reference sequence). Here the CDR3 reads CASSRDRDRATYEQYF. The CDR3 region has the DNA TGTGCCAGCAGCCGAGACCGGGACAGGGCTACCTACGAGCAGTACTTC.

V is TRBV12-5 and J is TRBJ2-7, with D tentatively TRBD2 (6 bases). The V and J ends lost 6 bases and 2 bases respectively, with 14 bases between them. This CDR3 has 14 residues. Germline CDR1 reads LGHNT; CDR2 reads FRNRAP. In DNA, the CDR3 is TGTGCTAGTGGCCCGGGAGAGGCCCCCTACGAGCAGTACTTC. This codes for CASGPGEAPYEQYF.

The CDR3 coding sequence is TGTGCCAGCAGTTACACTAGCGGGAGCTCCTACGAGCAGTACTTC. This translates into CASSYTSGSSYEQYF. The rearrangement uses TRBV28 and TRBJ2-7; TRBD2 matches at 11 bases. Germline trimming cut 4 bases from V and 0 bases from J; bases unmatched to any gene: 2. The CDR3 runs to 15 residues. CDR1 and CDR2 (germline): MDHEN, SYDVKM.

This chain links TRBV2 with TRBJ2-2, with 11 nucleotides matching TRBD2. The CDR3 is made up of 14 amino acids. Germline CDR1 is SNHLY and CDR2 is FYNNEI. V lost 6 bases to trimming and J lost 6 bases; unmatched junction nucleotides: 3. The CDR3, as DNA: TGTGCCAGCAGGACGGGACTAGCGGCCGGGGAGCTGTTTTTT. Translation gives CASRTGLAAGELFF.

The chain uses TRBV27 and TRBJ2-7; tentative D call: TRBD1 (5 bases). V lost 6 bases and J 2 bases, leaving 14 bases between the germline ends. The CDR3 length is 14 residues. Per germline, CDR1 MNHEY and CDR2 SMNVEV (reference sequence). CDR3 DNA: TGTGCCAGCAGCCCTGGGGCGTGGACCTACGAGCAGTACTTC. Protein product: CASSPGAWTYEQYF.

V usage is TRBV6-5 and J usage is TRBJ2-5; D possibly corresponds to TRBD1 (5 bases). The J call is doubtful: the DNA matches TRBJ2-7 better. This CDR3 is built from 15 residues. Germline CDR1 MNHEY, CDR2 SVGAGI. Here the CDR3 DNA reads TGTGCCAGCAGCCACCCCCGAGACAGCCTCGACGAGCAGTACTTC. It codes for CASSHPRDSLDEQYF.

The chain has TRBV9 and TRBJ2-2; TRBD1 matches 9 bases. The trim removed 4 bases at V and 7 bases at J, leaving 8 bases unmatched. Germline loops: CDR1 SGDLS, CDR2 YYNGEE. The CDR3 runs to 15 residues. CDR3: CASSFPGTGFGELFF. DNA of the CDR3: TGTGCCAGCAGCTTTCCCGGGACAGGGTTCGGGGAGCTGTTTTTT.

As to this clone: One end of the junction fails to match germline, which may point to a read error. CDR3 residues: CSVEVQGDQPQHF. For the CDR3, the DNA is TGCAGCGTTGAAGTACAGGGAGACCAGCCTCAGCATTTT. V gene TRBV29-1 combines with J gene TRBJ1-5; D might be TRBD1 (6 bases). CDR1 is SQVTM and CDR2 is ANQGSEA in the germline V gene. This CDR3 region has 13 residues.

The chain has TRBV5-4 and TRBJ2-1; TRBD1 might be the D (6 bases). Trimming removed 4 bases at V and 7 bases at J, with 15 bases between. Germline V gives CDR1 SGHNT, CDR2 YYREEE (reference sequence). The CDR3 is made up of 14 amino acids. This chain's CDR3 is CASSRQGQDNEQFF. The DNA for the CDR3 is TGTGCCAGCAGCCGCCAGGGGCAGGATAATGAGCAGTTCTTC.

This chain joins TRBV5-1 and TRBJ2-5; the D gene is possibly TRBD1 (6 bases). The J call is in doubt because the DNA end fits TRBJ2-7 better. Germline V gene sequence: CDR1 SGHRS, CDR2 YFSETQ. This CDR3 has 14 residues. CDR3 coding DNA: TGCGCCAGCAGCGGGGAGACAGGCTACTACGAGCAGTACTTC. Translated: CASSGETGYYEQYF.

The chain combines TRBV28 with TRBJ2-1, with D tentatively TRBD1 (6 bases). Trimming stripped 3 bases from V and 2 bases from J, with 11 bases between. The germline V gene encodes CDR1 MDHEN and CDR2 SYDVKM. The CDR3 runs 15 residues. The CDR3 region is CASSFRGSPYNEQFF. CDR3 DNA sequence: TGTGCCAGCAGTTTTAGGGGGAGTCCCTACAATGAGCAGTTCTTC.

The rearrangement joins TRBV5-1 to TRBJ1-1, with 7 nucleotides matching TRBD1. Germline lookup yields CDR1 SGHRS and CDR2 YFSETQ. There are 15 residues in the CDR3. V was pared by 4 bases and J by 3 bases, with 9 bases of the junction left unmatched. The CDR3 reads CASSARDRGDTEAFF. The CDR3 DNA is TGCGCCAGCAGCGCCCGGGACAGAGGGGACACTGAAGCTTTCTTT.

To note about this clone: The junction shows a germline mismatch at one end, possibly a read error. The CDR3 DNA reads TGTGCCAGTAGTAAGGGCCCCGGGGAGCTATTTTTT. It encodes CASSKGPGELFF. The chain is built from TRBV19 and TRBJ2-2, with a weak D call TRBD2 (5 bases). Germline V gene data show CDR1 as LNHDA and CDR2 as SQIVND (reference sequence). This CDR3 is built from 12 residues.

The V call is TRBV7-2, the J call TRBJ2-7; D may be TRBD1 (5 bases). Looked up from germline, CDR1 is SGHTA and CDR2 is FQGNSA. The CDR3 length is 14 residues. V was clipped by 1 base and J by 3 bases, with 10 bases between them. Here the CDR3 reads CASSLGPGNYEQYF. In DNA, the CDR3 is TGTGCCAGCAGCTTAGGCCCAGGGAACTACGAGCAGTACTTC.

This clone occurred once. J is TRBJ1-1 and V is TRBV28; TRBD1 is a possible D gene (6 bases). Germline V CDR1 and CDR2: MDHEN, SYDVKM. Trimming left V 7 bases short and J 12 bases short, with 18 bases between. The CDR3 contains 12 residues. This chain's CDR3 is CASKLQGTRTFF. The CDR3 DNA reads as TGTGCCAGCAAATTACAGGGTACGCGGACTTTCTTT. The full variable domain, completed using reference TRBV28 and TRBJ1-1, is DVKVTQSSRYLVKRTGEKVFLECVQDMDHENMFWYRQDPGLGLRLIYFSYDVKMKEKGDIPEGYSVSREKKERFSLILESASTNQTSMYLCASKLQGTRTFFGQGTRLTVV.

The chain couples TRBV7-3 to TRBJ2-3; 10 bases align to TRBD1. Germline CDR1 is SGHTA and CDR2 is FQGTGA. Germline trimming cut 5 bases from V and 1 base from J; bases unmatched to any gene: 3. The CDR3 length is 15 residues. The CDR3: CASSLGQGGTDTQYF. The CDR3 region has the DNA TGTGCCAGCAGCCTCGGACAGGGGGGCACAGATACGCAGTATTTT. The full variable domain, with the rest looked up from reference TRBV7-3 and TRBJ2-3, is GAGVSQTPSNKVTEKGKYVELRCDPISGHTALYWYRQSLGQGPEFLIYFQGTGAADDSGLPNDRFFAVRPEGSVSTLKIQRTERGDSAVYLCASSLGQGGTDTQYFGPGTRLTVL.

J is TRBJ2-7 and V is TRBV7-2; 12 bases are shared with TRBD2. This CDR3 has 16 amino acids. Losses at the gene ends were 2 bases for V and 7 bases for J; bases not matched to a gene: 9. Germline-derived CDR1 and CDR2 are SGHTA and FQGNSA. The CDR3 nucleotides read TGTGCCAGCAGCTTACTAGCGGGAGGGCGAAGAGGAGAGCAGTACTTC. Protein sequence: CASSLLAGGRRGEQYF.

The chain carries TRBV2 and TRBJ2-1; 15 bases align to TRBD2. This CDR3 is built from 18 residues. Trimming took 8 bases from V and 4 from J; bases not matched to a gene: 12. Germline V gives CDR1 SNHLY, CDR2 FYNNEI. The CDR3 here is CASLRTSGRVGGYNEQFF. As DNA, the CDR3 is TGTGCCAGCCTTAGGACTAGCGGGAGGGTGGGGGGATACAATGAGCAGTTCTTC.

The chain employs TRBV6-5 and TRBJ1-1; perhaps TRBD1 as D (6 bases). CDR3 length: 13 amino acids. The germline V and J ends were trimmed by 6 bases and 1 base, with 9 bases remaining between them. From germline, CDR1 is MNHEY and CDR2 SVGAGI. The CDR3 loop is CASRQGRNTEAFF. The DNA of the CDR3 is TGTGCCAGCAGACAGGGCAGGAACACTGAAGCTTTCTTT.

The chain carries TRBV28 and TRBJ2-7; 8 bases map to TRBD2. The V and J ends lost 8 bases and 2 bases, in that order; junction bases with no gene match: 11. CDR3 size: 15 residues. Germline V gene data show CDR1 as MDHEN and CDR2 as SYDVKM. CDR3 amino acids: CASASAGGVPYEQYF. The CDR3 coding sequence is TGTGCCAGCGCCTCGGCGGGAGGTGTCCCCTACGAGCAGTACTTC.